Presented here are 13 T cell receptor beta chains from one specimen sequenced in a study of cytomegalovirus exposure and HLA in healthy donors (TCRdb year 2017). The library was made by the immunoSEQ multiplex PCR assay. Drawn from immuneACCESS, this table holds only the in-frame rearrangements with V and J called that TCRdb kept. Clones are partly lost; checked studies trace under half to an unresolved V gene and leave the rest unexplained. For this sample there are about 63,000 clones; roughly 90% appear just once. The ten largest account for over 1% of the sample. The sample taken for sequencing was PBMCs. The receptor source for this set is a woman aged 18-29 years in good health and CMV-seronegative.

V and J are TRBV6-5 and TRBJ2-5; TRBD2 agrees at 11 bases. The CDR3 consists of 16 residues. Germline CDR1 reads MNHEY; CDR2 reads SVGAGI. V shed 4 bases, J shed 5 bases, and the junction held 9 bases outside the gene matches. CDR3 residues: CASSSIAGGPRETQYF. DNA for the CDR3: TGTGCCAGCAGTTCCATAGCGGGGGGGCCGAGGGAGACCCAGTACTTC.

The chain combines TRBV5-8 with TRBJ1-2; D ambiguous. V shed 1 base and J shed 3 bases, with 13 bases lying between them. The CDR3 spans 15 residues. Germline-derived CDR1 and CDR2 are SGHTS and YDEGEE. The CDR3 nucleotides are TGTGCCAGCAGCTTGTACCTGGGCCGGCACTATGGCTACACCTTC. As protein: CASSLYLGRHYGYTF.

The genes are TRBV28 and TRBJ1-2; 8 bases line up with TRBD1. J gave up 5 bases and V 5 bases, and 16 bases lay outside the gene matches. CDR3 length: 17 amino acids. Germline V gene lookup returns CDR1 MDHEN and CDR2 SYDVKM. The CDR3: CASSTLQTGANPYGYTF. The DNA of the CDR3 is TGTGCCAGCAGTACTCTTCAGACAGGGGCCAACCCGTATGGCTACACCTTC.

The chain employs TRBV7-6 and TRBJ2-7; a possible D gene is TRBD1 (5 bases). CDR1 and CDR2 from the germline V gene are SGHVS and FNYEAQ. With 5 bases removed from V and 3 bases from J, the gap between germline ends came to 11 bases. The CDR3 length is 13 residues. The CDR3 spells CASSLAGNYEQYF. The DNA for the CDR3 is TGTGCCAGCAGCCTGGCAGGGAACTACGAGCAGTACTTC.

The rearrangement links TRBV5-1 to TRBJ2-7; 14 bases fit TRBD2. Germline V lookup: CDR1 SGHRS, CDR2 YFSETQ. V shed 3 bases, J shed 1 base, and the junction held 12 bases outside the gene matches. The CDR3 sequence is 19 residues long. CDR3 protein: CASSSNRLAGGGLSYEQYF. The CDR3 DNA reads as TGCGCCAGCAGCTCAAACCGACTAGCGGGAGGGGGCCTATCCTACGAGCAGTACTTC.

V gene TRBV2 combines with J gene TRBJ1-5, with TRBD1 matching 7 bases. V was pared by 8 bases and J by 1 base, with 8 bases of the junction left unmatched. This CDR3 is built from 15 residues. Germline-derived CDR1 and CDR2 are SNHLY and FYNNEI. The CDR3 reads CASCDRVRSNQPQHF. The CDR3 region has the DNA TGTGCCAGCTGCGACAGGGTGCGGAGCAATCAGCCCCAGCATTTT.

The J gene is TRBJ2-3, the V gene TRBV7-9; TRBD2 matches 8 bases. V shed 7 bases and J 5 bases; nucleotides not matched to a gene: 8. CDR1 and CDR2 (germline): SEHNR, FQNEAQ (reference sequence). The CDR3 is made up of 14 amino acids. In nucleotides, the CDR3 is TGTGCCAGCACCAGAGGGACTAGTGGAGATACGCAGTATTTT. Translation gives CASTRGTSGDTQYF.

This chain joins TRBV5-1 and TRBJ2-5; 12 bases are a match to TRBD2. Germline CDR1 is SGHRS and CDR2 is YFSETQ. Trimming took 1 base from V and 5 from J; bases not matched to a gene: 3. CDR3 length equals 15 residues. CDR3 sequence (DNA): TGCGCCAGCAGCTTGTCTAGCGGGGGGGAGGAGACCCAGTACTTC. This gives the protein CASSLSSGGEETQYF.

This clone was counted once. The rearrangement uses TRBV5-1 and TRBJ2-2, with D possibly TRBD1 on 5 matching bases. Trimming removed 1 base at V and 6 bases at J, with 7 bases between. Germline V gives CDR1 SGHRS, CDR2 YFSETQ. The CDR3 loop spans 13 amino acids. CDR3 sequence: CASSLTGAGELFF. The CDR3 region has the DNA TGCGCCAGCAGCTTGACAGGTGCCGGGGAGCTGTTTTTT.

The chain links TRBV11-2 to TRBJ2-7; D may be TRBD2 (6 bases). The CDR3 totals 14 residues. Trimming stripped 2 bases from V and 3 bases from J, with 11 bases between. Germline-derived CDR1 and CDR2 are SGHAT and FQNNGV. The CDR3 loop is CASSLTGSGYEQYF. The CDR3 region has the DNA TGTGCCAGCAGCTTAACCGGGAGTGGCTACGAGCAGTACTTC.

This clone has just one count. The chain links TRBV5-1 to TRBJ2-2, with 8 nucleotides matching TRBD1. V was pared by 7 bases and J by 6 bases, with 5 bases of the junction left unmatched. The germline V gene has CDR1 SGHRS and CDR2 YFSETQ. This CDR3 is 13 amino acids long. The chain's CDR3 is CASEQGGAGELFF. The CDR3 DNA reads as TGCGCCAGCGAACAGGGGGGTGCCGGGGAGCTGTTTTTT. Full variable domain (rest looked up from reference TRBV5-1 and TRBJ2-2): KAGVTQTPRYLIKTRGQQVTLSCSPISGHRSVSWYQQTPGQGLQFLFEYFSETQRNKGNFPGRFSGRQFSNSRSEMNVSTLELGDSALYLCASEQGGAGELFFGEGSRLTVL.

The J gene is TRBJ2-5, the V gene TRBV6-6, with TRBD1 matching 7 bases. The germline V gene encodes CDR1 MNHNY and CDR2 SVGAGI (reference sequence). After removal of 4 bases from V and 4 bases from J, the junction contained 6 bases not matched to a gene. The length of the CDR3 is 14 residues. Here the CDR3 reads CASSFPGTVETQYF. Here the CDR3 DNA reads TGTGCCAGCAGTTTCCCCGGGACAGTAGAGACCCAGTACTTC.

J is TRBJ2-7 and V is TRBV6-5; 8 bases line up with TRBD2. CDR1 and CDR2 from the germline V gene are MNHEY and SVGAGI. The CDR3 has 15 residues. Trimming removed 2 bases from V and 0 bases from J; junction bases left unmatched: 3. The CDR3 bases are TGTGCCAGCAGTTACAAGCGGGGGAACTCCTACGAGCAGTACTTC. Translated: CASSYKRGNSYEQYF.